Each of the 18 T cell receptor beta chains below was sequenced from the same sample in a study of cytomegalovirus exposure and HLA in healthy donors. With 60 Vbeta and 13 Jbeta primers, the PCR was carried out. Clones were sequenced by immunoSEQ multiplex PCR, and TCRdb holds only the in-frame ones, with some missing. The sample consists of more than 100,000 clones, 76% of them appearing once. The sequenced sample consisted of PBMCs. The receptors were sampled from a female donor in good health and CMV-seropositive.

J is TRBJ1-2 and V is TRBV29-1, with 7 bases identical to TRBD1. CDR1 is SQVTM, CDR2 ANQGSEA, per germline. The CDR3 covers 18 residues. The ends lost 5 bases at V and 5 bases at J; junction bases unmatched: 23. DNA of the CDR3: TGCAGCGTTACTGGCAGAGCAGGGGGTCTTATGGTTGGGTATGGCTACACCTTC. Protein sequence: CSVTGRAGGLMVGYGYTF.

V and J are TRBV30 and TRBJ1-2; maybe TRBD1 (5 bases). Germline CDR1 is GTSNPN and CDR2 is SVGIG (reference sequence). The CDR3 runs 13 residues. V was shortened by 5 bases and J by 2 bases, with 12 bases between the two germline ends. The CDR3 bases are TGTGCCTGGGCTAGACAGTGGAACTATGGCTACACCTTC. This gives the protein CAWARQWNYGYTF.

The CDR3 is CAVTIGRVGGQFF. The CDR3 bases are TGTGCAGTCACAATTGGGCGGGTCGGTGGGCAGTTCTTC. The V call is TRBV6-5, the J call TRBJ2-1; weak D call: TRBD2 (5 bases). The CDR3 is made up of 13 amino acids. The germline CDR1 and CDR2 sequences are MNHEY and SVGAGI.

The chain employs TRBV5-4 and TRBJ2-3; 9 positions agree with TRBD2. Germline trimming cut 5 bases from V and 6 bases from J; bases unmatched to any gene: 19. Per germline, CDR1 SGHNT and CDR2 YYREEE (reference sequence). The CDR3 spans 18 residues. DNA for the CDR3: TGTGCCAGCAGGGTAGCGGGAGCGGGACTCCCCACCACGGATACGCAGTATTTT. It specifies CASRVAGAGLPTTDTQYF.

V usage is TRBV14 and J usage is TRBJ2-2; TRBD2 matches at 12 bases. This CDR3 has 17 residues. From germline, CDR1 is SGHDN and CDR2 FVKESK. Trimming removed 4 bases from V and 6 bases from J; junction bases left unmatched: 9. CDR3 bases: TGTGCCAGCAGCCGTGGACTAGCGGGAAAGCTTCCCGGGGAGCTGTTTTTT. Translating gives CASSRGLAGKLPGELFF.

The genes are TRBV5-1 and TRBJ1-6; D is uncertain. Trimming left V 4 bases short and J 11 bases short, with 16 bases between. The germline gives CDR1 SGHRS, CDR2 YFSETQ. The CDR3 is 14 amino acids. The CDR3 DNA sequence: TGCGCCAGCAGCCTCACGACGGGAAATCCACCCCTCCACTTT. Translating it yields CASSLTTGNPPLHF.

CDR3 residues: CASSASATGGYGYTF. The CDR3 DNA reads TGTGCCAGCAGTGCCTCCGCTACGGGGGGCTATGGCTACACCTTC. This chain links TRBV6-4 with TRBJ1-2, with a weak D call TRBD1 (5 bases). V was shortened by 4 bases and J by 4 bases, with 16 bases between the two germline ends. CDR3 size: 15 residues. Germline V gives CDR1 MRHNA, CDR2 SNTAGT.

This clone came up a few times. V is TRBV7-9 and J is TRBJ1-6; 9 positions match TRBD1. CDR3 length: 15 residues. V was pared by 2 bases and J by 6 bases, with 2 bases of the junction left unmatched. Germline V gene sequence: CDR1 SEHNR, CDR2 FQNEAQ (reference sequence). The CDR3 spells CASSLTTGGNSPLHF. The CDR3 nucleotides are TGTGCCAGCAGCTTAACGACAGGGGGTAATTCACCCCTCCACTTT.

Points on this clone: Other DNA variants within this sample encode the same CDR3. The CDR3 coding sequence is TGTGCCAGCAGTGAAGCGGGAGGCGCAGATACGCAGTATTTT. Translation gives CASSEAGGADTQYF. The chain has TRBV6-1 and TRBJ2-3; possible D gene TRBD2, 6 bases. CDR1 MNHNS and CDR2 SASEGT come from the germline V gene. The CDR3 has 14 residues. Deletions cut 0 bases from V and 4 bases from J, with 8 bases between.

The chain carries TRBV5-1 and TRBJ2-6, with 7 bases that match TRBD1. This CDR3 is 17 amino acids long. Germline-derived CDR1 and CDR2 are SGHRS and YFSETQ. Unmatched junction bases numbered 6, after V lost 3 bases and J lost 0 bases. The CDR3 spells CASSSSGGYSGANVLTF. The CDR3 DNA reads TGCGCCAGCAGCTCCTCAGGGGGTTACTCTGGGGCCAACGTCCTGACTTTC.

V is TRBV15 and J is TRBJ2-3, with a tentative D call TRBD1 (6 bases). This CDR3 contains 15 residues. The germline gives CDR1 LNHNV, CDR2 YYDKDF (reference sequence). Trimming pared 3 bases from V and 2 bases from J, leaving 12 bases between. This CDR3 reads CATSRNRVTTDTQYF. CDR3 sequence (DNA): TGTGCCACCAGCAGGAACAGGGTTACCACAGATACGCAGTATTTT.

The CDR3 loop reads CASSNTSGETQYF. The CDR3 DNA reads TGTGCCAGCAGCAACACTAGCGGGGAGACCCAGTACTTC. The V and J genes are TRBV5-4 and TRBJ2-5, with 9 bases identical to TRBD2. V was clipped by 4 bases and J by 5 bases; unmatched bases: 3. The CDR3 covers 13 residues. CDR1 is SGHNT and CDR2 is YYREEE in the germline V gene (reference sequence).

The J gene is TRBJ2-3, the V gene TRBV27; D call uncertain. V was shortened by 5 bases and J by 2 bases, with 11 bases between the two germline ends. The CDR3 runs 14 residues. Germline CDR1 reads MNHEY; CDR2 reads SMNVEV (reference sequence). The CDR3: CASSTQTATDTQYF. CDR3 coding DNA: TGTGCCAGCAGTACTCAAACCGCCACAGATACGCAGTATTTT.

The genes are TRBV5-1 and TRBJ2-2; tentative D call: TRBD1 (5 bases). This CDR3 has 14 amino acids. CDR1 SGHRS and CDR2 YFSETQ come from the germline V gene. Trimming stripped 2 bases from V and 4 bases from J, with 9 bases between. The CDR3, as DNA: TGCGCCAGCAGCTTTCAGGGTACCACCGGGGAGCTGTTTTTT. It encodes CASSFQGTTGELFF.

The chain has TRBV6-5 and TRBJ2-7; 7 bases match TRBD2. The CDR3 is made up of 15 amino acids. The V gene's germline CDR1 is MNHEY and CDR2 SVGAGI. V lost 6 bases and J lost 0; bases outside the gene matches: 8. The chain's CDR3 is CASSSLARSSYEQYF. The CDR3 coding sequence is TGTGCCAGCAGCTCACTAGCGAGGAGCTCCTACGAGCAGTACTTC.

This chain joins TRBV10-3 and TRBJ2-7; D is uncertain. The length of the CDR3 is 14 residues. V lost 3 bases and J lost 2, with 11 bases in between. Germline V gives CDR1 ENHRY, CDR2 SYGVKD. The chain's CDR3 is CAISDTSPTYEQYF. DNA of the CDR3: TGTGCCATCAGTGATACCTCACCTACCTACGAGCAGTACTTC.

The V call is TRBV6-5, the J call TRBJ1-3, with 10 bases matching TRBD1. This CDR3 comprises 15 residues. The junction had 3 bases not matched to a gene; V was cut back by 5 bases and J by 2 bases. CDR1 MNHEY and CDR2 SVGAGI come from the germline V gene. The CDR3, as DNA: TGTGCCAGCAGTCCAGGGACAGGGGCTGGAAACACCATATATTTT. It is translated as CASSPGTGAGNTIYF.

V gene TRBV6-5 combines with J gene TRBJ1-4; 9 bases agree with TRBD1. J lost 8 bases, V lost 2 bases, and 9 bases had no gene match. Germline V gene sequence: CDR1 MNHEY, CDR2 SVGAGI. The CDR3 contains 16 residues. DNA for the CDR3: TGTGCCAGCAGTTACAGGGCCGGACAGGGGCGGGAAAAACTGTTTTTT. Its protein is CASSYRAGQGREKLFF.